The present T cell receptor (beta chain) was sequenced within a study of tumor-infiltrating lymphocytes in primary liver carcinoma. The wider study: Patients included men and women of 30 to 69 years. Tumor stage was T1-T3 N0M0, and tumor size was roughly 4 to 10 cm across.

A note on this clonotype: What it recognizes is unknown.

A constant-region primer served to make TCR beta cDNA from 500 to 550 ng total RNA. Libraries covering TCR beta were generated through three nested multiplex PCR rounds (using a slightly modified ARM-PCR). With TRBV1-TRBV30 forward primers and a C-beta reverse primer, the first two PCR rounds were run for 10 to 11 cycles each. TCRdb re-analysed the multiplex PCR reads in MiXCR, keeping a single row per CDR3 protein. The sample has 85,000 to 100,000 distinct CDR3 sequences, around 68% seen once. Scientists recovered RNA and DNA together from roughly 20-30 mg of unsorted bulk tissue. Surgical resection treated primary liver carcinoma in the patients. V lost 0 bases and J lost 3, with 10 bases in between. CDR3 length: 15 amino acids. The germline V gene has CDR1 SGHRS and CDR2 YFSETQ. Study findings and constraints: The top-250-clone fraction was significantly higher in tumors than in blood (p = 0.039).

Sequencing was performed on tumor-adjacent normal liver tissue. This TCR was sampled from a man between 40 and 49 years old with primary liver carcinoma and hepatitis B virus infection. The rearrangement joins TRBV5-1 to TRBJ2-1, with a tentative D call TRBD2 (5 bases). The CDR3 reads CASSLGGQGYNEQFF. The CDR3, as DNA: TGCGCCAGCAGCTTGGGAGGGCAAGGCTACAATGAGCAGTTCTTC.